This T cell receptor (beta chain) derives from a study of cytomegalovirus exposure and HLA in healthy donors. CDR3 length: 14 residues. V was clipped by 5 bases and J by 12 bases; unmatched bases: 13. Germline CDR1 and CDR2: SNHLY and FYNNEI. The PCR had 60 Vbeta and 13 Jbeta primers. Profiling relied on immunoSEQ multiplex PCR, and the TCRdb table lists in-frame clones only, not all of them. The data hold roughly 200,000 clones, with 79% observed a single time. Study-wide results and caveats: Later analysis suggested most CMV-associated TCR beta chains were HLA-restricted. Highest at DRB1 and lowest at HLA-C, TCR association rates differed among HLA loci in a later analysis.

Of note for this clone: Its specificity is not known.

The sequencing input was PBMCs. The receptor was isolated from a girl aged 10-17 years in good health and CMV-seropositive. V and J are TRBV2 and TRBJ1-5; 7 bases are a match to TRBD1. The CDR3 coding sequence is TGTGCCAGCAGTCCCGGACGTGAGACAGGGCTCCAGCATTTT. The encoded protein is CASSPGRETGLQHF.